These T cell receptor beta chains were read from a single sample in a study of shared clonotypes between healthy human individuals. Produced via immunoSEQ multiplex PCR; TCRdb's table is partial and in-frame only. The sample includes a few hundred thousand clones, around 77% of them seen just once. The source material was PBMCs. The receptors shown here come from a woman aged 40-49 years in good health. Some clones in this sample may be carry-over from other donors' samples. The CDR3 runs from the conserved cysteine through the conserved F or W. Each record gives: clone size, D gene, V gene, J gene, CDR3 protein, CDR3 DNA. A D gene is named only where the DNA matches it firmly. Clone sizes are given selectively: once, few, many, or a class where the clone is expanded.

>.|.|TRBV4-3|TRBJ2-1
CASSLRQSEQFF
TGCGCCAGCAGCCTCAGGCAGAGTGAGCAGTTCTTC
>.|TRBD2|TRBV15|TRBJ2-1
CATSSLAGYNEQFF
TGTGCCACCAGCAGTCTAGCGGGTTACAATGAGCAGTTCTTC
>.|.|TRBV28|TRBJ2-5
CASSLVRETQYF
TGTGCCAGCAGTTTGGTGCGAGAGACCCAGTACTTC
>.|.|TRBV2|TRBJ1-4
CATRSRGTNEKLFF
TGTGCCACCAGATCGAGGGGAACTAATGAAAAACTGTTTTTT
>.|TRBD1|TRBV4-3|TRBJ2-7
CASSRDRGPYEQYF
TGCGCCAGCAGCCGGGACAGGGGACCCTACGAGCAGTACTTC
>.|TRBD1|TRBV25-1|TRBJ1-4
CASRTGTGHEKLFF
TGTGCCAGCAGGACAGGGACAGGGCATGAAAAACTGTTTTTT
>.|.|TRBV20-1|TRBJ2-3
CSARPGDTQYF
TGCAGTGCTAGACCAGGGGATACGCAGTATTTT
>.|TRBD1|TRBV27|TRBJ1-1
CASSLSSQGGSEAFF
TGTGCCAGCAGTTTATCTAGCCAGGGGGGTTCTGAAGCTTTCTTT
>.|.|TRBV27|TRBJ2-7
CASSQSRQVHEQYF
TGTGCCAGCAGCCAGTCTCGGCAAGTCCACGAGCAGTACTTC
>.|TRBD2|TRBV15|TRBJ2-1
CATSRDPGLDYEQFF
TGTGCCACCAGCAGAGATCCCGGACTAGACTATGAGCAGTTCTTC
>.|.|TRBV29-1|TRBJ2-1
CSVEAPGSYNEQFF
TGCAGCGTTGAAGCCCCGGGCTCCTACAATGAGCAGTTCTTC
>.|TRBD1|TRBV27|TRBJ2-7
CASSTDRGPHYEQYF
TGTGCCAGCAGCACCGACAGGGGGCCCCACTACGAGCAGTACTTC
>.|TRBD1|TRBV5-4|TRBJ1-2
CASSLTTTGAGYGYTF
TGTGCCAGCAGCTTAACAACTACAGGGGCTGGATATGGCTACACCTTC
>few|.|TRBV15|TRBJ2-4
CATLKSGAKNIQYF
TGTGCCACGCTAAAAAGCGGAGCCAAAAACATTCAGTACTTC
>.|TRBD2|TRBV4-2|TRBJ2-5
CASSLQREQETQYF
TGTGCCAGCAGCTTGCAGCGGGAGCAAGAGACCCAGTACTTC
>.|TRBD1|TRBV6-5|TRBJ2-7
CASSRDRKGYEQYF
TGTGCCAGCAGCCGGGACAGAAAAGGCTACGAGCAGTACTTC
>.|.|TRBV7-3|TRBJ2-7
CASSPGGGAPYEQYF
TGTGCCAGCAGCCCAGGGGGAGGGGCCCCCTACGAGCAGTACTTC
>many|.|TRBV6-1|TRBJ2-7
CASRGATGEQYF
TGTGCCAGCAGGGGGGCCACGGGGGAGCAGTACTTC
>.|.|TRBV5-4|TRBJ1-4
CASSEQSNEKLFF
TGTGCCAGCAGCGAACAGTCTAATGAAAAACTGTTTTTT
>many|.|TRBV5-5|TRBJ2-1
CASSLVPEAYNEQFF
TGTGCCAGCAGCTTAGTTCCAGAGGCCTACAATGAGCAGTTCTTC